This is a list of T cell receptor beta chains from one sample in a study of blood T cell repertoires in COVID-19. The method was immunoSEQ multiplex PCR; TCRdb's version includes in-frame clones alone and lacks a portion of them. This sample has 350,000 to 450,000 clones, with approximately 90% found just once. Sequencing used peripheral blood. Receptors were obtained from a woman in her thirties or forties with COVID-19, enrolled during active disease. Both conserved end residues are part of each CDR3. A D gene is named only where the DNA matches it firmly. Rows give clone size only sometimes, using once, few, many, or a class for an expanded clone.

j_call d_call v_call clone_size cdr3_nt cdr3_aa
TRBJ1-1 NA TRBV7-3 NA TGTGCCAGCAGCTCGAACCGGGGGGGACGAATGAACACTGAAGCTTTCTTT CASSSNRGGRMNTEAFF
TRBJ2-3 NA TRBV30 NA TGTGCCTGGAGTCCGAGTGCAGGGGGGTTTACGCAGTATTTT CAWSPSAGGFTQYF
TRBJ2-1 NA TRBV9 NA TGTGCCAGCAGCGCCTCTAGCTTGAATGAGCAGTTCTTC CASSASSLNEQFF
TRBJ1-5 TRBD1 TRBV19 NA TGTGCCAGTAGTATCTCGGGACAGGGGGCAGGGCCCCAGCATTTT CASSISGQGAGPQHF
TRBJ2-1 TRBD2 TRBV19 NA TGTGCCAGTAGTATACCGGGACTAGCGGGAGTAAGGCCGGGGGGGACAACATGGAAGTTCTTC CASSIPGLAGVRPGGTTWKFF
TRBJ2-5 NA TRBV5-4 NA TGTGCCAGCAGCTTGAGGCGGCAGATAACGGAGACCCAGTACTTC CASSLRRQITETQYF
TRBJ1-1 NA TRBV7-6 NA TGTGCCAGCAGCTTAGGATGGGGCGCTGAAGCTTTCTTT CASSLGWGAEAFF
TRBJ2-1 NA TRBV3-1/TRBV3-2 NA TGTGCCAGCAGCCAAGTGGACGGGAACGCCTACAATGAGCAGTTCTTC CASSQVDGNAYNEQFF
TRBJ2-1 NA TRBV9 NA TGTGCCAGCAAGGCCGGGGGGCCCGCGAGCTCCTACAATGAGCAGTTCTTC CASKAGGPASSYNEQFF
TRBJ1-2 NA TRBV24-1 NA TGTGCCACCAGTGAAGTCACAGGGACCTACACCTTC CATSEVTGTYTF
TRBJ2-5 TRBD2 TRBV19 NA TGTGCCAGTAGTGCCGTCAAGCTAGCGGGACAAGAGACCCAGTACTTC CASSAVKLAGQETQYF
TRBJ2-7 NA TRBV13 NA TGTGCCAGCGACGTCAGGGGATCCTACGAGCAGTACTTC CASDVRGSYEQYF
TRBJ2-2 TRBD1 TRBV2 NA TGTGCCAGCAGGGCTGGACAGGGGGCCGCCGGGGAGCTGTTTTTT CASRAGQGAAGELFF
TRBJ2-1 NA TRBV19 NA TGTGCCAGTAGTATCATGAATGAGCAGTTCTTC CASSIMNEQFF
TRBJ2-1 NA TRBV19 NA TGTGCCAGTAGTCTCCGCCCGTTAGACAGGATGCCCTACAATGAGCAGTTCTTC CASSLRPLDRMPYNEQFF
TRBJ2-5 TRBD1 TRBV3-1/TRBV3-2 once TGTGCCAGCAGCCAAACGGACAGGGTCAGGGAGACCCAGTACTTC CASSQTDRVRETQYF
TRBJ1-4 NA TRBV7-2 NA TGTGCCAGCAGCTTAGGCCTTAACCGAGCCCGGAATGAAAAACTGTTTTTT CASSLGLNRARNEKLFF
TRBJ1-5 TRBD1 TRBV29-1 NA TGCAGCCTCGGACAGGGCGATCAGCCCCAGCATTTT CSLGQGDQPQHF
TRBJ2-5 NA TRBV6-5 NA TGTGCCAGCAGTTACTCGTCACAGCCGCCTCAAGAGACCCAGTACTTC CASSYSSQPPQETQYF
TRBJ2-1 NA TRBV30 NA TGTGCCTGGAGTGTAAATTTAGCGAACAATGAGCAGTTCTTC CAWSVNLANNEQFF